Listed here are 9 T cell receptor beta chains from one sample, sequenced in a study of cytomegalovirus exposure and HLA in healthy donors. This PCR relied on a set of 60 Vbeta primers and 13 Jbeta primers. Sequenced by immunoSEQ multiplex PCR; TCRdb stores in-frame clones only, minus some. The sample comprises over 65,000 clones, 75% of which are singletons, and about 8% rests with the top ten. Input material: PBMCs. Receptors originate from a woman aged 25 to 39 in good health and CMV-seropositive.

This chain joins TRBV12-5 and TRBJ2-7; TRBD1 aligns across 10 bases. The V gene end was trimmed by 4 bases and the J gene end by 6 bases; junction bases not matched to a gene: 0. Germline V CDR1 and CDR2: LGHNT, FRNRAP. CDR3 length: 12 amino acids. This chain's CDR3 is CASGWTGGEQYF. In DNA form, the CDR3 reads TGTGCTAGTGGTTGGACAGGGGGCGAGCAGTACTTC.

Regarding this clone: One end of the junction fails to match germline, which may point to a read error. The chain is built from TRBV7-3 and TRBJ2-5; TRBD1 matches 9 bases. The CDR3 is 14 residues long. The germline CDR1 and CDR2 sequences are SGHTA and FQGTGA. CDR3 sequence (DNA): TGTGCCAGCAGCCCCACGGACAGGGGAGAGATCCAGTACTTC. Encoded protein: CASSPTDRGEIQYF.

The chain employs TRBV18 and TRBJ2-2; D possibly corresponds to TRBD1 (6 bases). The CDR3 length is 17 residues. The V end lost 2 bases, the J end lost 13 bases, and 26 bases lay between the germline ends. Germline CDR1 and CDR2: KGHSH and LQKENI. CDR3 in DNA: TGTGCCAGCTCACCAAAAGAAAGGGACACGACCGGGGATCGGCTGTTTTTT. The encoded protein is CASSPKERDTTGDRLFF.

This chain links TRBV11-3 with TRBJ1-4; 8 bases align to TRBD1. The germline V gene encodes CDR1 SGHNT and CDR2 YENEEA. The CDR3 is 14 amino acids. The V segment lost 5 bases and the J segment 8 bases; nucleotides outside the gene matches: 7. CDR3 nucleotides: TGTGCCAGCAGCCCCGGACAGGGAGGGGAAAAACTGTTTTTT. It yields the protein CASSPGQGGEKLFF. The entire variable domain, with the rest obtained from reference TRBV11-3 and TRBJ1-4, is as follows: EAGVVQSPRYKIIEKKQPVAFWCNPISGHNTLYWYLQNLGQGPELLIRYENEEAVDDSQLPKDRFSAERLKGVDSTLKIQPAELGDSAVYLCASSPGQGGEKLFFGSGTQLSVL.

This chain joins TRBV5-1 and TRBJ2-6; TRBD1 agrees at 11 bases. The CDR3 length is 18 residues. Germline trimming cut 4 bases from V and 0 bases from J; bases unmatched to any gene: 6. The V gene's germline CDR1 is SGHRS and CDR2 YFSETQ. The CDR3 sequence: CASSPTGTGGSGANVLTF. Here the CDR3 DNA reads TGCGCCAGCAGCCCTACCGGGACAGGGGGCTCTGGGGCCAACGTCCTGACTTTC. The whole variable domain, remainder taken from reference TRBV5-1 and TRBJ2-6, is KAGVTQTPRYLIKTRGQQVTLSCSPISGHRSVSWYQQTPGQGLQFLFEYFSETQRNKGNFPGRFSGRQFSNSRSEMNVSTLELGDSALYLCASSPTGTGGSGANVLTFGAGSRLTVL.

The CDR3 region is CASSSGQGLSGANVLTF. The CDR3 coding sequence is TGCGCCAGCAGCTCCGGACAGGGACTCTCTGGGGCCAACGTCCTGACTTTC. The chain combines TRBV5-1 with TRBJ2-6; 8 bases agree with TRBD1. This CDR3 has 17 residues. The junction had 5 bases not matched to a gene; V was cut back by 3 bases and J by 0 bases. Looked up from germline, CDR1 is SGHRS and CDR2 is YFSETQ.

This rearrangement joins TRBV7-9 to TRBJ2-7, with a tentative D call TRBD2 (6 bases). Trimming stripped 5 bases from V and 0 bases from J, with 17 bases between. Germline V gives CDR1 SEHNR, CDR2 FQNEAQ (reference sequence). This CDR3 region has 16 residues. As DNA, the CDR3 is TGTGCCAGCAGCCCATACGGGAGCTTGAGCTCCTACGAGCAGTACTTC. Translating gives CASSPYGSLSSYEQYF. Full variable domain (missing parts from reference TRBV7-9 and TRBJ2-7): DTGVSQNPRHKITKRGQNVTFRCDPISEHNRLYWYRQTLGQGPEFLTYFQNEAQLEKSRLLSDRFSAERPKGSFSTLEIQRTEQGDSAMYLCASSPYGSLSSYEQYFGPGTRLTVT.

This sequence joins TRBV5-1 and TRBJ2-2; 9 positions agree with TRBD1. The CDR3 runs to 14 residues. V lost 4 bases to trimming and J lost 4 bases; unmatched junction nucleotides: 2. The germline gives CDR1 SGHRS, CDR2 YFSETQ. CDR3 region: CASSRDRATGELFF. DNA of the CDR3: TGCGCCAGCAGCCGGGACAGGGCCACCGGGGAGCTGTTTTTT.

This clone was observed a handful of times. V is TRBV7-9 and J is TRBJ2-1; maybe TRBD2 (7 bases). V lost 0 bases to trimming and J lost 4 bases, with 22 bases between them. This CDR3 region has 19 residues. Per germline, CDR1 SEHNR and CDR2 FQNEAQ (reference sequence). CDR3 region: CASSLAGRGGKVAYNEQFF. The CDR3 DNA reads as TGTGCCAGCAGCTTAGCCGGAAGGGGGGGCAAAGTAGCTTACAATGAGCAGTTCTTC.